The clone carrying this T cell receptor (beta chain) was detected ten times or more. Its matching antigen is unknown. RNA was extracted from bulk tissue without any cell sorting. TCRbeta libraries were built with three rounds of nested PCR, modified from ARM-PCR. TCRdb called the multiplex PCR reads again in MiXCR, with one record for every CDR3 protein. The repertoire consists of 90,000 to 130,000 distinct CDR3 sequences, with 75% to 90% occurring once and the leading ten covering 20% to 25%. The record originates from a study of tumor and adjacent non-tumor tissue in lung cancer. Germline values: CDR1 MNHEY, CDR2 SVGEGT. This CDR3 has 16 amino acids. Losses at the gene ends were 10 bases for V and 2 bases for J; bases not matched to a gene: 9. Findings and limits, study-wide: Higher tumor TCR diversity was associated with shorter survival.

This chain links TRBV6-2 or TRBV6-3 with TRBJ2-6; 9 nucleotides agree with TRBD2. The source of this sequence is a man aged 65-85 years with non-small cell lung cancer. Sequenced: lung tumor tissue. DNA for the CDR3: TGTGCCACCGGCCTAGCGGGACCAGCTGGGGCCAACGTCCTGACTTTC. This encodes CATGLAGPAGANVLTF.